This T cell receptor beta chain is drawn from a study of blood T cell repertoires in COVID-19 (dated by TCRdb to the early 2020s). In terms of the full investigation: The collaborator samples originated in the United States, Italy and Spain and spanned the acute and convalescent phases of COVID-19. The material from the prospective study consisted of cDNA or gDNA derived from T cells, B-cell-depleted T cells, or PBMCs. The dataset comprised deeply sampled blood TCRbeta repertoires from subjects exposed to, actively infected with, or recovered from COVID-19. The repertoires were released in a freely available public database intended as a resource for research on the immune response to SARS-CoV-2. The samples were drawn from the first 160 participants of the ongoing ImmuneRACE study and from 950 to 1,500 subjects provided by 6 global collaborators. A de-identified subject ID, COVID-19 status, age in years and sex were almost always included in the sample metadata. HLA class I and class II types, where available, came from metadata supplied by the sample provider rather than from assay-based typing.

The CDR3 spans 15 residues, from the cysteine through the phenylalanine. Kept here is only the CDR3 DNA, which spans 45 bases and is read in frame from base 1. V lost 1 base and J lost 4 bases, and the count of bases not matched to a germline gene is 6. From a lookup of the germline V gene (reference sequence), CDR1 and CDR2 are LNHDA and SQIVND. The count of this clone is one. Its antigen is still unknown. Qualities for individual bases were not recorded, and no much larger clone is one base off. Study-level results and caveats: How much clinical and demographic metadata was included differed by source and by participant, and the metadata was provided uncurated.

Another Seattle source contributed samples from volunteer blood donors who had recovered from COVID-19. Whole blood was collected in K2EDTA tubes by collaborating institutions according to the institutions' own protocols. For TCRbeta analysis, collaborators shipped samples in one of three forms: frozen whole blood, isolated PBMCs, or DNA extracted from either of those sample types. TCRbeta CDR3 regions were amplified from genomic DNA by means of the immunoSEQ Assay, a bias-controlled multiplex PCR. In the source study's methods: The number of nucleated cells in each sample was estimated from the amplification of reference gene primers within the assay. Sequence reads were collapsed and filtered to measure the absolute abundance of every unique TCRbeta CDR3 rearrangement. Productive Simpson clonality was computed per sample as the square root of Simpson's diversity index over productive rearrangements. Sourced from immuneACCESS, this table was stored by TCRdb with only in-frame sequences that have V and J called. A share of the clones is absent; for the studies checked, an unresolved V gene accounts for under half, and the remainder has no known explanation. That table furnishes V, J and clone size, whereas the DNA furnished D and trimming. A total of roughly 160,000 clones appear in this sample, over 70% of them only once. The top ten clonotypes cover less than 20% of the sample.

The clonotype was recovered from a woman aged 70-85 years who had recovered from COVID-19. Material: peripheral blood. This chain is built from TRBV19 and TRBJ2-7, with 8 central nucleotides matching TRBD2. The CDR3 sequence is CASSIGGLARYEQYF. At the DNA level, the sequence is TGTGCCAGTAGTATAGGCGGACTAGCCCGGTACGAGCAGTACTTC. The reference TRBV19 and TRBJ2-7 proteins fill in what lies around the CDR3, so the full variable domain reads DGGITQSPKYLFRKEGQNVTLSCEQNLNHDAMYWYRQDPGQGLRLIYYSQIVNDFQKGDIAEGYSVSREKKESFPLTVTSAQKNPTAFYLCASSIGGLARYEQYFGPGTRLTVT.